This record concerns one T cell receptor beta chain sequence. The data derive from a study of blood T cells in healthy people across ages. The J segment lost 3 bases and the V segment lost 5 bases, leaving 4 bases of the junction unmatched. The CDR3 has 13 residues. Germline values: CDR1 MDHEN, CDR2 SYDVKM. Using a J-beta primer mix together with a sample-barcoded 5' primer, a second PCR was run for about 6 to 12 cycles. TCRdb re-called the 5' RACE reads with MiXCR, one entry per CDR3 protein. This sample has 750,000 to 850,000 distinct CDR3 sequences, with approximately 25% found just once. The authors extracted at least 5.5 micrograms of total RNA per sample. These records were also assigned to another study, of T cells of mothers and their children. That paper states: Samples were provided by three healthy Caucasian mothers and their six children.

This receptor was obtained from a boy between 10 and 17 years old in good health. Sequencing was performed on blood. This chain connects TRBV28 to TRBJ2-7; TRBD1 agrees at 7 bases. The CDR3 bases are TGTGCCAGCAGTATGGGACAGATCTACGAGCAGTACTTC. Amino acids: CASSMGQIYEQYF.